What follows are 32 T cell receptor beta chains derived from one specimen sequenced in a study of cytomegalovirus exposure and HLA in healthy donors. With 60 Vbeta and 13 Jbeta primers, the PCR was carried out. Only in-frame clones appear in the TCRdb table, and some are missing; sequencing was by immunoSEQ multiplex PCR. The data hold 100,000 or so clones, with approximately 56% observed a single time. The sample was PBMCs. These receptors were collected from a woman under 40 in good health and CMV-seropositive.

The chain employs TRBV5-1 and TRBJ2-5; 7 nucleotides line up with TRBD1. Germline CDR1 reads SGHRS; CDR2 reads YFSETQ. This CDR3 has 14 amino acids. V lost 5 bases to trimming and J lost 0 bases; unmatched junction nucleotides: 4. CDR3 nucleotide sequence: TGCGCCAGCAGTGAGGGGGCGTACCAAGAGACCCAGTACTTC. Protein: CASSEGAYQETQYF.

The chain employs TRBV29-1 and TRBJ1-6; possibly TRBD1 for D (5 bases). This CDR3 region has 15 residues. Deletions cut 3 bases from V and 7 bases from J, with 16 bases between. Germline CDR1 reads SQVTM; CDR2 reads ANQGSEA. This CDR3 is CSVDVPGPPNSPLHF. The DNA of the CDR3 is TGCAGCGTTGACGTACCAGGGCCCCCAAATTCACCCCTCCACTTT.

V is TRBV6-6 and J is TRBJ2-7, with a possible D match to TRBD1 (5 bases). This CDR3 contains 13 residues. Germline loops: CDR1 MNHNY, CDR2 SVGAGI (reference sequence). Deletions cut 8 bases from V and 3 bases from J, with 14 bases between. The CDR3 bases are TGTGCCAGCGCCCGACAGCATCTCTACGAGCAGTACTTC. Its protein is CASARQHLYEQYF.

This clone appeared a few times. The chain links TRBV19 to TRBJ1-5; D is possibly TRBD1 (6 bases). The CDR3 length is 18 residues. CDR1 is LNHDA and CDR2 is SQIVND in the germline V gene (reference sequence). The germline V and J ends were trimmed by 5 bases and 0 bases, with 20 bases remaining between them. The CDR3 spells CASSPAPIQGYSNQPQHF. Written as DNA, the CDR3 is TGTGCCAGTAGTCCTGCCCCCATACAGGGATATAGCAATCAGCCCCAGCATTTT.

The gene calls are TRBV18 and TRBJ1-1; D uncertain. The length of the CDR3 is 13 residues. In germline, CDR1 is KGHSH, CDR2 LQKENI. Trimming stripped 8 bases from V and 2 bases from J, with 12 bases between. CDR3 nucleotide sequence: TGTGCCAGCCGCGACACCGTCAACACTGAAGCTTTCTTT. Amino acid sequence: CASRDTVNTEAFF.

The V call is TRBV5-1, the J call TRBJ1-3; no firm D call. The germline gives CDR1 SGHRS, CDR2 YFSETQ. Trimming took off 4 bases at V and 7 bases at J, with 12 bases between the two ends. This CDR3 region has 13 residues. For the CDR3, the DNA is TGCGCCAGCAGCCCGGAGGCTGTTAACACCATATATTTT. Protein product: CASSPEAVNTIYF.

There are a few counts of this clone. The chain combines TRBV6-6 with TRBJ2-3; tentative D call: TRBD2 (5 bases). V lost 5 bases and J 2 bases, leaving 11 bases between the germline ends. Germline V gene sequence: CDR1 MNHNY, CDR2 SVGAGI (reference sequence). The CDR3 is 14 residues long. The CDR3 reads CASSSGPPTDTQYF. CDR3 nucleotides: TGTGCCAGCAGTAGCGGACCTCCCACAGATACGCAGTATTTT.

The V gene is TRBV6-6, the J gene TRBJ1-1; D gene ambiguous. The CDR3 length is 14 residues. Trimming removed 6 bases from V and 9 bases from J, with 20 bases in between. Germline assignment: CDR1 MNHNY and CDR2 SVGAGI (reference sequence). CDR3 bases: TGTGCCAGCAGCCCTAGCCCGAGAACCGGCCAAGCTTTCTTT. This sequence encodes CASSPSPRTGQAFF.

The chain combines TRBV7-2 with TRBJ2-1; 9 positions match TRBD2. Germline lookup yields CDR1 SGHTA and CDR2 FQGNSA. The CDR3 has 16 amino acids. After removal of 5 bases from V and 5 bases from J, the junction contained 10 bases not matched to a gene. As DNA, the CDR3 is TGTGCCAGCAGCAACCGAACGACTAGCGGAAACAATGAGCAGTTCTTC. Amino acid sequence: CASSNRTTSGNNEQFF.

Only one count was recorded for this clone. This chain's CDR3 is CSVGGYEQFF. As DNA, the CDR3 is TGCAGCGTTGGGGGCTACGAGCAGTTCTTC. The rearrangement links TRBV29-1 to TRBJ2-1, with D maybe TRBD1 (5 bases). Germline V lookup: CDR1 SQVTM, CDR2 ANQGSEA. The CDR3 is 10 residues long. V was cut by 4 bases and J by 10 bases, with 8 bases left in between.

The V gene is TRBV7-2, the J gene TRBJ2-1; TRBD2 might be the D (6 bases). V was shortened by 2 bases and J by 0 bases, with 11 bases between the two germline ends. Germline CDR1 SGHTA, CDR2 FQGNSA. This CDR3 region has 16 residues. For the CDR3, the DNA is TGTGCCAGCAGCTTACGCACTAGCTTCTCCTACAATGAGCAGTTCTTC. Translation: CASSLRTSFSYNEQFF.

This clone was counted a single time. The chain employs TRBV6-1 and TRBJ1-6; 8 nucleotides match TRBD1. The CDR3 has 14 residues. Losses at the gene ends were 5 bases for V and 6 bases for J; bases not matched to a gene: 3. Germline assignment: CDR1 MNHNS and CDR2 SASEGT. CDR3 sequence: CASSLTGVNSPLHF. CDR3 nucleotide sequence: TGTGCCAGCAGTCTGACAGGGGTTAATTCACCCCTCCACTTT.

The chain combines TRBV7-9 with TRBJ1-6; the match to TRBD1 covers 9 bases. CDR3 length: 14 residues. Germline trimming cut 7 bases from V and 13 bases from J; bases unmatched to any gene: 11. Germline V gene lookup returns CDR1 SEHNR and CDR2 FQNEAQ (reference sequence). CDR3 nucleotides: TGTGCCAGCACCGCCGGGACAGGGTCGTTCCCCCTCCACTTT. Translated: CASTAGTGSFPLHF.

This clone was recorded a few times. The V call is TRBV12-5, the J call TRBJ1-1; no firm D call. CDR1 is LGHNT, CDR2 FRNRAP, per germline. The V end lost 0 bases, the J end lost 7 bases, and 6 bases lay between the germline ends. CDR3 length equals 12 residues. The CDR3: CASGLVAGEAFF. The DNA for the CDR3 is TGTGCTAGTGGTTTGGTAGCCGGTGAAGCTTTCTTT.

The chain uses TRBV4-1 and TRBJ2-7, with D possibly TRBD2 on 5 matching bases. The CDR3 is 14 residues long. With 4 bases removed from V and 3 bases from J, the gap between germline ends came to 13 bases. Looked up from germline, CDR1 is MGHRA and CDR2 is YSYEKL. As DNA, the CDR3 is TGCGCCAGCAGCCCTGGACTTAGAGGCTACGAGCAGTACTTC. This gives the protein CASSPGLRGYEQYF.

This clone was detected only a few times. The chain uses TRBV6-5 and TRBJ2-7; D may be TRBD1 (6 bases). From germline, CDR1 is MNHEY and CDR2 SVGAGI. With 6 bases removed from V and 2 bases from J, the gap between germline ends came to 11 bases. This CDR3 is built from 13 residues. The CDR3 sequence: CASRPTGTYEQYF. CDR3 DNA: TGTGCCAGCAGACCGACAGGAACCTACGAGCAGTACTTC.

A note on this clone: The junction and the germline gene differ at one end; a read error may be behind it. The V call is TRBV7-9, the J call TRBJ1-3; D is perhaps TRBD1 (5 bases). CDR3 size: 12 residues. Per germline, CDR1 SEHNR and CDR2 FQNEAQ (reference sequence). CDR3 DNA: TGTTCCAGCAGCTCGCTAGGGGTAAACATATATTTT. This sequence encodes CSSSSLGVNIYF.

About this clone: This specimen includes other DNA sequences encoding the same CDR3. The chain links TRBV19 to TRBJ1-5; TRBD1 is a possible D gene (5 bases). Per the germline V gene, CDR1 is LNHDA and CDR2 is SQIVND (reference sequence). This CDR3 has 17 residues. V gave up 0 bases and J gave up 6 bases, with 18 bases separating them. The CDR3 spells CASSIELKTGGIQPQHF. In DNA, the CDR3 is TGTGCCAGTAGTATAGAGCTAAAGACGGGGGGAATTCAGCCCCAGCATTTT.

The V and J genes are TRBV6-5 and TRBJ1-2; no reliable D call. Trimming cost V 6 bases and J 4 bases, with 12 bases left between them. The CDR3 is made up of 13 amino acids. Germline CDR1 MNHEY, CDR2 SVGAGI. The CDR3 DNA follows: TGTGCCAGCAGCTCACTGACAACCTATGGCTACACCTTC. This codes for CASSSLTTYGYTF.

The chain carries TRBV7-9 and TRBJ1-5; TRBD1 matches at 7 bases. The ends lost 5 bases at V and 3 bases at J; junction bases unmatched: 10. The CDR3 runs 16 residues. CDR1 is SEHNR, CDR2 FQNEAQ, per germline (reference sequence). The CDR3 loop is CASSRGTDPFNQPQHF. CDR3 DNA sequence: TGTGCCAGCAGCCGAGGGACAGACCCTTTCAATCAGCCCCAGCATTTT.

The V gene is TRBV6-1, the J gene TRBJ2-1, with D maybe TRBD1 (6 bases). In germline, CDR1 is MNHNS, CDR2 SASEGT. V lost 5 bases and J lost 9, with 17 bases in between. The length of the CDR3 is 14 residues. As DNA, the CDR3 is TGTGCCAGCAGTCTCACTACAACAGGGACTGAGCAGTTCTTC. Translation: CASSLTTTGTEQFF.

This clone was counted only a few times. The rearrangement joins TRBV11-2 to TRBJ2-7; no clear D gene. CDR3 length: 14 residues. Deletions cut 4 bases from V and 1 base from J, with 11 bases between. Per the germline V gene, CDR1 is SGHAT and CDR2 is FQNNGV. In nucleotides, the CDR3 is TGTGCCAGCAGCTCGGTGGTATTATCCTACGAGCAGTACTTC. This sequence encodes CASSSVVLSYEQYF.

The V and J genes are TRBV15 and TRBJ2-7, with a weak D call TRBD1 (5 bases). Trimming shortened V by 0 bases and J by 5 bases, and 14 bases separated the two germline ends. CDR3 length: 15 residues. Germline V gene data show CDR1 as LNHNV and CDR2 as YYDKDF (reference sequence). DNA of the CDR3: TGTGCCACCAGCAGAGATAGGGGCTTTGGCAACGAGCAGTACTTC. It specifies CATSRDRGFGNEQYF.

This CDR3 is CASSLGVSGSPYEQYF. For the CDR3, the DNA is TGCGCCAGCAGCTTGGGAGTTTCGGGGAGCCCCTACGAGCAGTACTTC. The chain couples TRBV5-1 to TRBJ2-7; TRBD2 is a possible D gene (5 bases). Deletions cut 0 bases from V and 2 bases from J, with 15 bases between. CDR1 SGHRS and CDR2 YFSETQ come from the germline V gene. CDR3 size: 16 residues.

The chain uses TRBV10-1 and TRBJ2-6; 9 bases are shared with TRBD1. The V gene's germline CDR1 is WNHNN and CDR2 SYGVQD (reference sequence). The ends lost 9 bases at V and 3 bases at J; junction bases unmatched: 3. The CDR3 is 14 residues long. CDR3 region: CARRTGVGANVLTF. CDR3 DNA sequence: TGCGCCAGAAGGACAGGGGTTGGGGCCAACGTCCTGACTTTC.

The genes are TRBV18 and TRBJ2-3; 15 positions match TRBD2. After removal of 3 bases from V and 4 bases from J, the junction contained 5 bases not matched to a gene. CDR3 size: 17 residues. Germline CDR1 is KGHSH and CDR2 is LQKENI. The CDR3 is CASSPTRTSGGADTQYF. The CDR3 DNA is TGTGCCAGCTCACCCACAAGGACTAGCGGGGGGGCAGATACGCAGTATTTT.

This chain links TRBV4-2 with TRBJ2-7; TRBD2 matches 11 bases. J was trimmed by 6 bases and V by 0 bases; bases with no gene match: 16. The germline gives CDR1 LGHNA, CDR2 YNFKEQ. This CDR3 is 19 amino acids long. The CDR3 nucleotides read TGTGCCAGCAGCCAAGATCACCCAGTAGCGGGGGGGCGCCGCTTCGAGCAGTACTTC. Amino acid sequence: CASSQDHPVAGGRRFEQYF.

This clone has just a few counts. The rearrangement links TRBV7-6 to TRBJ2-5; possibly TRBD2 for D (5 bases). This CDR3 has 14 amino acids. V lost 6 bases, J lost 3 bases, and 14 bases lay in between. The germline gives CDR1 SGHVS, CDR2 FNYEAQ. CDR3: CASSPGGVKETQYF. CDR3 DNA: TGTGCCAGCAGTCCAGGAGGAGTGAAAGAGACCCAGTACTTC. Based on the CDR3 plus reference TRBV7-6 and TRBJ2-5, the full variable domain is GAGVSQSPRYKVTKRGQDVALRCDPISGHVSLYWYRQALGQGPEFLTYFNYEAQQDKSGLPNDRFSAERPEGSISTLTIQRTEQRDSAMYRCASSPGGVKETQYFGPGTRLLVL.

The chain has TRBV29-1 and TRBJ1-2; D unresolved. The CDR3 extends over 12 amino acids. Between the trimmed V and J ends, which lost 5 bases and 5 bases, there was a span of 12 bases. The germline V gene has CDR1 SQVTM and CDR2 ANQGSEA. This chain's CDR3 is CSVLDWTYGYTF. In DNA form, the CDR3 reads TGCAGCGTTCTCGACTGGACTTATGGCTACACCTTC.

The DNA of the CDR3 is TGTGCCAGCCGAGGGCCAGTCACTGAAGCTTTCTTT. Translation: CASRGPVTEAFF. V usage is TRBV28 and J usage is TRBJ1-1; D is unresolved. The ends were cut back, 8 bases at V and 4 bases at J, with 11 bases in the middle. Germline V gene data show CDR1 as MDHEN and CDR2 as SYDVKM. The CDR3 runs to 12 residues.

The rearrangement links TRBV4-3 to TRBJ1-1; TRBD1 agrees at 7 bases. The CDR3 runs to 15 residues. J lost 11 bases, V lost 0 bases, and 12 bases had no gene match. CDR1 LGHNA and CDR2 YSLEER come from the germline V gene. The CDR3 sequence: CASSQDYRQGWEAFF. CDR3 coding DNA: TGCGCCAGCAGCCAAGATTACCGACAGGGTTGGGAGGCTTTCTTT.

This rearrangement joins TRBV7-9 to TRBJ2-3, with 11 bases fitting TRBD2. Germline lookup yields CDR1 SEHNR and CDR2 FQNEAQ (reference sequence). V shed 6 bases, J shed 8 bases, and the junction held 13 bases outside the gene matches. CDR3 length: 16 amino acids. The CDR3 sequence is CASSPWNSGGAGTQYF. The CDR3, as DNA: TGTGCCAGCAGTCCATGGAATAGCGGGGGGGCCGGTACGCAGTATTTT.